The 27 T cell receptor beta chains given below trace back to one sample, sequenced in a study of T cells in Graves' hyperthyroidism and ophthalmopathy. TCR beta CDR3 regions were amplified from RNA. HTBI primers were the set used in a first-round RT-PCR of the TCR CDR3. TCRdb processed the multiplex PCR reads anew with MiXCR; each CDR3 protein has one entry. The sample lists 300,000 to 400,000 distinct CDR3 sequences, approximately 15% occurring once. The specimen sequenced was blood. These receptors were taken from a woman aged 30 to 39 with Graves' hyperthyroidism.

This sequence joins TRBV6-1 and TRBJ1-6; 9 nucleotides match TRBD1. The trim removed 6 bases at V and 8 bases at J, leaving 8 bases unmatched. There are 15 residues in the CDR3. Germline CDR1 MNHNS, CDR2 SASEGT. CDR3 nucleotides: TGTGCCAGCAGGGACCGGGACAGGGCGGATTCACCCCTCCACTTT. Translating gives CASRDRDRADSPLHF.

A few counts support this clonotype. The V call is TRBV3-1, the J call TRBJ2-1; 10 bases match TRBD2. Germline CDR1 reads LGHDT; CDR2 reads YNNKEL (reference sequence). This CDR3 comprises 17 residues. J lost 7 bases, V lost 7 bases, and 16 bases had no gene match. In nucleotides, the CDR3 is TGTGCCAGCACCAAAAGCCTTACTAGCGGGAAGTTGAATGAGCAGTTCTTC. Translation gives CASTKSLTSGKLNEQFF.

The chain joins TRBV6-1 to TRBJ2-6; D may be TRBD1 (6 bases). The CDR3 is 17 residues long. In germline, CDR1 is MNHNS, CDR2 SASEGT. Trimming took 6 bases from V and 0 from J, leaving 15 bases between them. The CDR3 DNA sequence: TGTGCCAGCAGGCAGGGGAGCCGTTCCTCTGGGGCCAACGTCCTGACTTTC. Translated, it gives CASRQGSRSSGANVLTF.

This clonotype was detected ten times or more. The V and J genes are TRBV7-3 and TRBJ2-7; no clear D. Germline V gives CDR1 SGHTA, CDR2 FQGTGA. CDR3 length equals 12 residues. Trimming took 1 base from V and 6 from J, leaving 7 bases between them. The CDR3 sequence is CASSLSPGEQYF. CDR3 DNA sequence: TGTGCCAGCAGCTTAAGCCCGGGCGAGCAGTACTTC.

This clonotype was seen ten or more times. The CDR3 region has the DNA TGTGCCAGCAGCTTTGGCGGGGTCGGAGTGAACACTGAAGCTTTCTTT. Amino acids: CASSFGGVGVNTEAFF. V is TRBV7-9 and J is TRBJ1-1; D is unresolved. Per the germline V gene, CDR1 is SEHNR and CDR2 is FQNEAQ (reference sequence). V lost 3 bases and J lost 0, with 14 bases in between. This CDR3 has 16 amino acids.

The chain combines TRBV24-1 with TRBJ2-7; 7 bases line up with TRBD1. The germline CDR1 and CDR2 sequences are KGHDR and SFDVKD. V trimming: 8 bases; J trimming: 4 bases; junction bases outside the gene matches: 10. The CDR3 has 14 amino acids. The CDR3 DNA reads as TGTGCCACCATCACTGGGACAGACCGTTACGAGCAGTACTTC. This encodes CATITGTDRYEQYF.

This clonotype was found many times. J is TRBJ1-6 and V is TRBV11-2; D unclear. Trimming took off 2 bases at V and 5 bases at J, with 7 bases between the two ends. Germline V gene lookup returns CDR1 SGHAT and CDR2 FQNNGV. The CDR3 contains 14 residues. The CDR3 coding sequence is TGTGCCAGCAGCTTAAGCGGAAATAATTCACCCCTCCACTTT. It encodes CASSLSGNNSPLHF.

The sample holds many counts of this clonotype. The genes are TRBV6-6 and TRBJ2-5; possibly TRBD2 for D (7 bases). The CDR3 has 16 amino acids. Trimming left V 1 base short and J 2 bases short, with 14 bases between. Germline V gives CDR1 MNHNY, CDR2 SVGAGI (reference sequence). CDR3 sequence: CASSYLGGGQQETQYF. Written as DNA, the CDR3 is TGTGCCAGCAGTTACTTGGGGGGGGGGCAACAAGAGACCCAGTACTTC.

This clonotype was seen repeatedly, ten times or more. The genes are TRBV28 and TRBJ2-3; unclear D gene. From germline, CDR1 is MDHEN and CDR2 SYDVKM. Trimming stripped 7 bases from V and 5 bases from J, with 19 bases between. CDR3 length: 15 amino acids. CDR3: CASIPRAPAGDTQYF. DNA of the CDR3: TGTGCCAGCATCCCAAGGGCCCCTGCTGGAGATACGCAGTATTTT. Using reference TRBV28 and TRBJ2-3 for the parts outside the CDR3, the full variable domain is DVKVTQSSRYLVKRTGEKVFLECVQDMDHENMFWYRQDPGLGLRLIYFSYDVKMKEKGDIPEGYSVSREKKERFSLILESASTNQTSMYLCASIPRAPAGDTQYFGPGTRLTVL.

In its sample, this clonotype was seen many times. This chain joins TRBV7-2 and TRBJ2-1; 7 bases line up with TRBD2. CDR1 and CDR2 from the germline V gene are SGHTA and FQGNSA. V lost 7 bases and J lost 7; bases outside the gene matches: 13. The CDR3 extends over 15 amino acids. This chain's CDR3 is CASTLQGLAANEQFF. CDR3 bases: TGTGCCAGCACCCTGCAAGGGCTAGCGGCAAATGAGCAGTTCTTC.

With regard to this clonotype: An end of the junction does not agree with germline; a read error may underlie this. The V call is TRBV7-2, the J call TRBJ2-3, with D possibly TRBD1 on 5 matching bases. CDR1 is SGHTA and CDR2 is FQGNSA in the germline V gene. The CDR3 has 12 amino acids. CDR3 amino acids: CASSPNTGTQYF. The CDR3 coding sequence is TGTGCCAGCAGCCCCAACACAGGTACGCAGTATTTT.

The V call is TRBV5-1, the J call TRBJ2-7, with 12 bases matching TRBD2. Germline V CDR1 and CDR2: SGHRS, YFSETQ. The CDR3 covers 14 residues. The trim removed 6 bases at V and 1 base at J, leaving 2 bases unmatched. The CDR3 DNA is TGCGCCAGCAACCTAGCGGGAGGGTCCTACGAGCAGTACTTC. This translates into CASNLAGGSYEQYF.

There are many counts of this clonotype. The V call is TRBV27, the J call TRBJ2-7, with 8 bases fitting TRBD2. The germline V gene encodes CDR1 MNHEY and CDR2 SMNVEV (reference sequence). CDR3 length: 15 residues. V trimming: 5 bases; J trimming: 2 bases; junction bases outside the gene matches: 8. The CDR3 sequence: CASSDWSGSPYEQYF. The CDR3 DNA reads as TGTGCCAGCAGTGACTGGAGCGGGAGTCCCTACGAGCAGTACTTC.

Many counts were recorded for this clonotype. The rearrangement links TRBV28 to TRBJ2-1; tentatively, D is TRBD2 (6 bases). V was trimmed by 5 bases and J by 7 bases, leaving 24 bases between them. Germline V gene lookup returns CDR1 MDHEN and CDR2 SYDVKM. The CDR3 is 17 amino acids. The DNA of the CDR3 is TGTGCCAGCAGTGTAGTCCTAGCGACCCTTACCGGAAATGAGCAGTTCTTC. Translated: CASSVVLATLTGNEQFF.

To note about this clonotype: Because the CDR3 is missing its conserved closing phenylalanine or tryptophan, this is likely a read error. This sequence joins TRBV7-9 and TRBJ2-1, with 7 nucleotides matching TRBD1. The CDR3 sequence is 16 residues long. V dropped 4 bases and J dropped 0; count of bases not matched to a gene: 6. Germline V gene sequence: CDR1 SEHNR, CDR2 FQNEAQ (reference sequence). Written as DNA, the CDR3 is TGTGCCAGCAGCTCAAGGACAGGAGCCTCCTACAATGAGCAGTTCTCC. Translated, it gives CASSSRTGASYNEQFS.

This sequence joins TRBV18 and TRBJ2-5; the D call may be TRBD1 or TRBD2 (5 bases each). The CDR3 extends over 15 amino acids. Per the germline V gene, CDR1 is KGHSH and CDR2 is LQKENI. V was shortened by 4 bases and J by 5 bases, with 17 bases between the two germline ends. CDR3 sequence reads: CASSLKWDAGETQYF. CDR3 DNA: TGTGCCAGCTCACTAAAGTGGGACGCCGGGGAGACCCAGTACTTC.

With respect to this clonotype: Being one base from a much bigger clone, this may be a read error. CDR3 bases: TGTGCCAACAGTGAAGCGGGTAGCGGGACAACAGATACGCAGTATTTT. Protein sequence: CANSEAGSGTTDTQYF. V and J are TRBV2 and TRBJ2-3; the match to TRBD2 covers 8 bases. Per the germline V gene, CDR1 is SNHLY and CDR2 is FYNNEI. The CDR3 has 16 residues.

The sample holds many counts of this clonotype. The chain combines TRBV12-3 or TRBV12-4 with TRBJ2-7; D is ambiguous. The germline V and J ends were trimmed by 3 bases and 0 bases, with 9 bases remaining between them. The CDR3 is 14 amino acids. CDR3 DNA: TGTGCCAGCAGTTTTAACACCGCCTCCTACGAGCAGTACTTC. Its protein is CASSFNTASYEQYF.

This clonotype appeared many times. This chain links TRBV29-1 with TRBJ1-4; D not certain. Germline CDR1 is SQVTM and CDR2 is ANQGSEA. V lost 4 bases to trimming and J lost 5 bases, with 8 bases between them. There are 12 residues in the CDR3. The CDR3 is CSVGSGNEKLFF. CDR3 nucleotide sequence: TGCAGCGTTGGGAGTGGGAATGAAAAACTGTTTTTT.

The chain couples TRBV28 to TRBJ1-1; D unclear. V was cut by 10 bases and J by 4 bases, with 13 bases left in between. The CDR3 is made up of 12 amino acids. The germline gives CDR1 MDHEN, CDR2 SYDVKM. The CDR3 DNA reads as TGTGCCACCACAGAGAGGCTCACTGAAGCTTTCTTT. It specifies CATTERLTEAFF.

This clonotype was recorded a few times. V is TRBV20-1 and J is TRBJ1-2; 7 bases line up with TRBD1. The V gene end was trimmed by 0 bases and the J gene end by 4 bases; junction bases not matched to a gene: 11. This CDR3 contains 16 residues. Germline loops: CDR1 DFQATT, CDR2 SNEGSKA (reference sequence). Here the CDR3 reads CSARDPGGEFVYGYTF. For the CDR3, the DNA is TGCAGTGCTAGAGATCCAGGGGGAGAATTTGTCTATGGCTACACCTTC.

V and J are TRBV11-2 and TRBJ2-4; D unresolved. Germline V gives CDR1 SGHAT, CDR2 FQNNGV. The CDR3 runs 15 residues. Between the trimmed V and J ends, which lost 1 base and 1 base, there was a span of 8 bases. In nucleotides, the CDR3 is TGTGCCAGCAGCTTAGTAGGATTGGCCAAAAACATTCAGTACTTC. It is translated as CASSLVGLAKNIQYF.

This clonotype was seen more than once but under ten times. J is TRBJ1-2 and V is TRBV3-1; D remains ambiguous. CDR3 size: 14 residues. Trimming removed 4 bases from V and 4 bases from J, with 13 bases in between. Germline CDR1 LGHDT, CDR2 YNNKEL (reference sequence). Here the CDR3 reads CASSPNTVVYGYTF. CDR3 coding DNA: TGTGCCAGCAGCCCAAATACGGTCGTCTATGGCTACACCTTC.

This clonotype was detected many times. This rearrangement joins TRBV27 to TRBJ2-7, with 11 bases identical to TRBD2. This CDR3 has 14 residues. CDR1 and CDR2 from the germline V gene are MNHEY and SMNVEV (reference sequence). V was pared by 3 bases and J by 5 bases, with 3 bases of the junction left unmatched. The CDR3 nucleotides are TGTGCCAGCAGTTTTAGCGGGAGGGCCCACGAGCAGTACTTC. Translating gives CASSFSGRAHEQYF.

This clonotype was seen many times. The chain joins TRBV11-1 to TRBJ2-2; 13 nucleotides line up with TRBD2. This CDR3 has 17 amino acids. Germline CDR1 and CDR2: SGHAT and FQDESV (reference sequence). Unmatched junction bases numbered 4, after V lost 0 bases and J lost 6 bases. CDR3 sequence (DNA): TGTGCCAGCAGCTTAGCGGGACTAGCGGGACTGTCCGGGGAGCTGTTTTTT. Translation: CASSLAGLAGLSGELFF.

The chain recombines TRBV12-3 or TRBV12-4 with TRBJ2-1; D uncertain. Trimming removed 9 bases at V and 0 bases at J, with 15 bases between. This CDR3 has 15 amino acids. The CDR3 protein is CASSRVGSSYNEQFF. CDR3 bases: TGTGCCAGTTCCCGCGTGGGAAGCTCCTACAATGAGCAGTTCTTC.

At least ten counts were recorded for this clonotype. This chain connects TRBV6-2 or TRBV6-3 to TRBJ2-1, with D perhaps TRBD2 (5 bases). The germline V gene encodes CDR1 MNHEY and CDR2 SVGEGT. The CDR3 contains 15 residues. The ends were cut back, 5 bases at V and 1 base at J, with 12 bases in the middle. Written as DNA, the CDR3 is TGTGCCAGCAGTCCGAGCGGAAATTCCTACAATGAGCAGTTCTTC. Protein sequence: CASSPSGNSYNEQFF.